The table lists the clone carrying this T cell receptor (beta chain) with a few counts. These data are taken from a study of beta chain features in type 1 diabetes. The CDR3 is made up of 16 amino acids. V lost 0 bases and J lost 8, with 19 bases in between. Germline V lookup: CDR1 MGHRA, CDR2 YSYEKL. Reverse transcribing all isolated RNA meant expressed TCRB transcripts were sequenced. Produced via immunoSEQ multiplex PCR; TCRdb's table is partial and in-frame only. The table includes about 320,000 clones, 14% detected once. The sequenced sample consisted of central memory CD4+ T cells from blood. This sequence was found in a man under 40 in good health. V is TRBV4-1 and J is TRBJ1-2; the D gene is possibly TRBD1 (5 bases). For the CDR3, the DNA is TGCGCCAGCAGCCAAGATGGAGGGGCGAGCTCTCGGGGCTACACCTTC. Its protein product is CASSQDGGASSRGYTF.